This TCR beta chain was sequenced during a study of identical twins. Study-wide findings and caveats: Beta clonotypes that were abundant in cord blood contained fewer insertions, a pattern absent from memory repertoires.

A universal primer binding site was introduced by template switching. The final cDNA contained unique molecular identifiers. TCRdb re-analysed the 5' RACE reads in MiXCR, keeping a single row per CDR3 protein. The sample lists around 1.7 million distinct CDR3 sequences, 32% occurring once. This clonotype was seen only a few times. No antigen is known for it. This CDR3 has 15 amino acids. Trimming removed 6 bases at V and 5 bases at J, with 19 bases between. Germline assignment: CDR1 MNHNY and CDR2 SVGAGI (reference sequence). Specimen: cord blood. The sequence derives from a newborn girl in good health. The rearrangement links TRBV6-6 to TRBJ1-2, with D maybe TRBD1 (5 bases). The CDR3 sequence is CASRTRDWKAYGYTF. DNA for the CDR3: TGTGCCAGCAGAACGAGGGACTGGAAAGCTTATGGCTACACCTTC.